This TCR beta chain is drawn from a study of T-cell reconstitution after alpha-beta-depleted transplantation in children. This sample's TCRbeta library carried unique molecular identifier barcodes. TCRdb called the PCR reads again in MiXCR, with one record for every CDR3 protein. This table holds more than 40,000 distinct CDR3 sequences, nearly 9.5% found once. Trimming stripped 0 bases from V and 5 bases from J, with 17 bases between. This CDR3 has 17 amino acids. CDR1 LGHNT and CDR2 FRNRAP come from the germline V gene. This clonotype has a count of ten or more. The source was PBMCs, mostly from graft donor cells, collected 60 days after TCRalphabeta/CD19-depleted stem cell transplant. The V call is TRBV12-5, the J call TRBJ2-1; D not certain. This clonotype originated in a male patient between 2 and 10 years old who had a stem cell transplant for chronic granulomatous disease, so the T cells may come from the graft donor. The CDR3 coding sequence is TGTGCTAGTGGTTTGGTAGGTATGTCGGCTGGGCACAATGAGCAGTTCTTC. This sequence encodes CASGLVGMSAGHNEQFF.